This T cell receptor (beta chain) was sequenced in a study of monozygotic twins with inflammatory bowel disease. Study-wide findings and caveats: Since immunosuppressive treatments differed, patient repertoires may have gained added variability. Inverse Simpson values showed less TCRbeta diversity in IBD patients than in their healthy co-twins.

Per sample, reverse transcription was split into eight reactions. Two nested PCRs, run for around 15 and 10 cycles, were applied to TCRalpha and TCRbeta cDNA. For each CDR3 protein, TCRdb gives one entry from its re-call of the 5' RACE reads, without DNA. This sample contains approximately 100,000 distinct CDR3 sequences. Turning to this clonotype: Its antigen is unidentified.

The sequenced sample consisted of blood. This TCR derives from a human donor with ulcerative colitis or Crohn's disease, or a healthy co-twin of an affected twin (not recorded which).

CDR3 sequence: CASRARWGATTRGVTDTQYF. This chain uses TRBV5-1 with TRBJ2-3; TCRdb calls TRBD1, which cannot be checked without DNA. Germline CDR1 is SGHRS and CDR2 is YFSETQ. This CDR3 contains 20 residues.